What follows are 2 T cell receptor beta chains derived from one specimen sequenced in a study of early T cells in non-severe SARS-CoV-2 infection. One entry per CDR3 protein, called by TCRdb with MiXCR from the 5' RACE reads. The data show tens of thousands of distinct CDR3 sequences, with roughly 5.7% seen just once and approximately 24% held by the top ten. The source material was whole blood. The receptors come from an adult who was a healthcare worker with PCR-confirmed SARS-CoV-2 infection or an uninfected control (not recorded which).

This clonotype was recorded at least ten times. The chain carries TRBV18 and TRBJ2-1, with 12 bases identical to TRBD2. V trimming: 4 bases; J trimming: 4 bases; junction bases outside the gene matches: 11. The CDR3 has 18 amino acids. Per the germline V gene, CDR1 is KGHSH and CDR2 is LQKENI. The CDR3 protein is CASSLFPGLAGLYNEQFF. The DNA for the CDR3 is TGTGCCAGCTCACTCTTTCCGGGACTAGCGGGCCTGTACAATGAGCAGTTCTTC.

This clonotype occurred many times. The rearrangement uses TRBV20-1 and TRBJ1-2; 7 bases are shared with TRBD1. Trimming took 4 bases from V and 8 from J; bases not matched to a gene: 10. This CDR3 is built from 13 residues. CDR1 and CDR2 from the germline V gene are DFQATT and SNEGSKA (reference sequence). The CDR3: CSATNRQGDGYTF. The CDR3 DNA is TGCAGTGCTACAAACCGACAGGGCGACGGCTACACCTTC.